The present T cell receptor (beta chain) was sequenced within a study of cytomegalovirus exposure and HLA in healthy donors. The germline CDR1 and CDR2 sequences are SGHTA and FQGTGA. The CDR3 loop spans 15 amino acids. Trimming removed 5 bases from V and 1 base from J, with 11 bases in between. TCRdb's copy holds only in-frame clones and misses some; the assay was immunoSEQ multiplex PCR. The sample holds roughly 200,000 clones, about 81% seen once. The clonotype originates from a woman aged 30 to 39 in good health and CMV-seronegative. This chain links TRBV7-3 with TRBJ2-2; possibly TRBD1 for D (7 bases). What was sequenced was PBMCs. The CDR3 DNA reads TGTGCCAGCAGCCCCCAGGGGGGGAACACCGGGGAGCTGTTTTTT. This translates into CASSPQGGNTGELFF. Full variable domain (rest looked up from reference TRBV7-3 and TRBJ2-2): GAGVSQTPSNKVTEKGKYVELRCDPISGHTALYWYRQSLGQGPEFLIYFQGTGAADDSGLPNDRFFAVRPEGSVSTLKIQRTERGDSAVYLCASSPQGGNTGELFFGEGSRLTVL.